This record looks at one T cell receptor (beta chain) sequence and its context. This sample was included in a study of identical twins. TCRdb used MiXCR to reprocess the 5' RACE reads, holding one entry per CDR3 protein. The table records a few hundred thousand distinct CDR3 sequences, roughly 9.5% of them present only once. Germline assignment: CDR1 MDHEN and CDR2 SYDVKM. Trimming took 2 bases from V and 6 from J; bases not matched to a gene: 5. CDR3 length: 14 residues. Separately, the same data were catalogued under a study of yellow fever vaccine responses in identical twins.

The source is a woman aged 18 to 35 in good health. The V gene is TRBV28, the J gene TRBJ2-3; TRBD2 aligns across 7 bases. Sample: PBMCs. This CDR3 reads CASSLGGRADTQYF. CDR3 coding DNA: TGTGCCAGCAGTTTAGGGGGGAGGGCGGATACGCAGTATTTT. Full variable domain (rest looked up from reference TRBV28 and TRBJ2-3): DVKVTQSSRYLVKRTGEKVFLECVQDMDHENMFWYRQDPGLGLRLIYFSYDVKMKEKGDIPEGYSVSREKKERFSLILESASTNQTSMYLCASSLGGRADTQYFGPGTRLTVL.